Below are 31 T cell receptor beta chains sequenced from a single sample in a study of Graves' ophthalmopathy and Graves' hyperthyroidism. The authors amplified TCR beta CDR3 regions, and they did so from RNA transcripts for repertoire sequencing. In the first round, RT-PCR was carried out with HTBI primers, and a multiplex PCR formed the second round. TCRdb re-called the multiplex PCR reads with MiXCR, one entry per CDR3 protein. The table lists about 550,000 distinct CDR3 sequences, 39% of them singletons. Source material: peripheral blood or thyroid tissue (not recorded which). The source of these receptors is an adult man with Graves' hyperthyroidism.

The table lists this clonotype with many counts. This chain joins TRBV20-1 and TRBJ2-7, with 7 bases that match TRBD2. Unmatched junction bases numbered 7, after V lost 4 bases and J lost 1 base. Per the germline V gene, CDR1 is DFQATT and CDR2 is SNEGSKA (reference sequence). The CDR3 has 14 amino acids. The CDR3 is CSATTSVLSYEQYF. Written as DNA, the CDR3 is TGCAGTGCTACAACTAGCGTGCTATCCTACGAGCAGTACTTC.

On this clonotype itself: At one boundary the junction diverges from the germline segment, which might be a read error. V and J are TRBV6-5 and TRBJ1-5; D is undetermined. The CDR3 totals 13 residues. Germline V gene sequence: CDR1 MNHEY, CDR2 SVGAGI. The CDR3 nucleotides are TGTGCCAACAGTTATTATTCAGGAGAGCCCCAGCATTTT. It yields the protein CANSYYSGEPQHF.

Points on this clonotype: Possible read error: a much larger clone is one base away. CDR3 sequence: CASGPQVPGTKNTEAFF. In DNA, the CDR3 is TGTGCCAGCGGTCCCCAAGTCCCCGGGACAAAGAACACTGAAGCTTTCTTT. This sequence joins TRBV12-3 or TRBV12-4 and TRBJ1-1, with D perhaps matching TRBD1 (6 bases). The CDR3 is made up of 17 amino acids. Trimming stripped 8 bases from V and 1 base from J, with 23 bases between.

Ten or more counts support this clonotype. V is TRBV2 and J is TRBJ2-2, with 7 bases aligning to TRBD1. V dropped 6 bases and J dropped 2; count of bases not matched to a gene: 6. This CDR3 is 15 amino acids long. Germline V lookup: CDR1 SNHLY, CDR2 FYNNEI. CDR3 sequence (DNA): TGTGCCAGCAGATTCCAGGGGGAAAACACCGGGGAGCTGTTTTTT. Its translation: CASRFQGENTGELFF.

Concerning this clonotype itself: This clone may be a read error of a much larger clone one base away. This sequence joins TRBV4-2 and TRBJ1-1; D might be TRBD1 (5 bases). Germline assignment: CDR1 LGHNA and CDR2 YNFKEQ. This CDR3 has 13 residues. The CDR3 loop reads CASSQVGKGGASF. For the CDR3, the DNA is TGTGCCAGCAGCCAAGTGGGCAAGGGAGGGGCTTCCTTT.

This sequence joins TRBV29-1 and TRBJ1-1, with D unresolved. From germline, CDR1 is SQVTM and CDR2 ANQGSEA. This CDR3 comprises 11 residues. V was pared by 4 bases and J by 5 bases, with 8 bases between. This chain's CDR3 is CSVVEGTEAFF. The CDR3 DNA follows: TGCAGCGTTGTGGAAGGTACTGAAGCTTTCTTT.

This chain uses TRBV7-8 with TRBJ2-2, with TRBD1 matching 8 bases. The germline V gene has CDR1 SGHVS and CDR2 FQNEAQ. The CDR3 extends over 15 amino acids. V gave up 5 bases and J gave up 1 base; unmatched junction bases: 3. The CDR3 region is CASSTTGVNTGELFF. The CDR3 DNA follows: TGTGCCAGCAGCACGACAGGGGTGAACACCGGGGAGCTGTTTTTT.

There are many counts of this clonotype. The V gene is TRBV7-2, the J gene TRBJ2-7; D ambiguous. Per germline, CDR1 SGHTA and CDR2 FQGNSA. The CDR3 extends over 11 amino acids. V was cut by 2 bases and J by 6 bases, with 5 bases left in between. The CDR3 bases are TGTGCCAGCAGCTTACTCTTCGAGCAGTACTTC. As protein: CASSLLFEQYF.

This clonotype was observed many times. This chain connects TRBV29-1 to TRBJ1-4, with D perhaps TRBD1 (5 bases). Germline V gives CDR1 SQVTM, CDR2 ANQGSEA. V lost 5 bases and J lost 13, with 17 bases in between. The CDR3 runs 12 residues. In DNA form, the CDR3 reads TGCAGCGTTTCAACAGGACGGGCTAGACTGTTTTTT. Encoded protein: CSVSTGRARLFF.

The J gene is TRBJ1-4, the V gene TRBV29-1, with 9 nucleotides matching TRBD1. The V and J ends lost 6 bases and 8 bases, in that order; junction bases with no gene match: 10. This CDR3 spans 14 amino acids. Per germline, CDR1 SQVTM and CDR2 ANQGSEA. This chain's CDR3 is CSVIPGQGPEKLFF. The CDR3 DNA follows: TGCAGCGTGATCCCGGGACAGGGTCCAGAAAAACTGTTTTTT.

V usage is TRBV5-1 and J usage is TRBJ2-7; 9 bases align to TRBD2. Losses at the gene ends were 7 bases for V and 1 base for J; bases not matched to a gene: 6. CDR3 length: 14 residues. Germline CDR1 is SGHRS and CDR2 is YFSETQ. CDR3 in amino acids: CASRQRGDSYEQYF. The CDR3 DNA reads TGCGCCAGCCGTCAGCGGGGGGATTCCTACGAGCAGTACTTC.

Ten or more counts support this clonotype. This chain connects TRBV24-1 to TRBJ2-7; 10 bases match TRBD1. V lost 5 bases, J lost 0 bases, and 3 bases stayed unmatched. Germline assignment: CDR1 KGHDR and CDR2 SFDVKD. The CDR3 loop spans 15 amino acids. CDR3 amino acids: CATSAGDRGSYEQYF. In DNA form, the CDR3 reads TGTGCCACCAGTGCCGGGGACAGGGGCTCCTACGAGCAGTACTTC.

This clonotype was recorded at least ten times. The gene calls are TRBV11-3 and TRBJ1-1; D not certain. The CDR3 has 13 residues. Germline V gene data show CDR1 as SGHNT and CDR2 as YENEEA. Trimming removed 5 bases at V and 2 bases at J, with 9 bases between. The CDR3 DNA reads as TGTGCCAGCAGCCCAAGGGCCAACACTGAAGCTTTCTTT. Residues: CASSPRANTEAFF.

This clonotype was seen a handful of times. This sequence joins TRBV28 and TRBJ1-1; D is undetermined. Germline assignment: CDR1 MDHEN and CDR2 SYDVKM. The CDR3 sequence is 12 residues long. Trimming pared 5 bases from V and 6 bases from J, leaving 10 bases between. CDR3 loop: CASSLTEPEAFF. CDR3 DNA sequence: TGTGCCAGCAGTCTTACAGAGCCTGAAGCTTTCTTT.

This clonotype was recorded at least ten times. V usage is TRBV29-1 and J usage is TRBJ1-1; TRBD1 matches 7 bases. With V trimmed by 0 bases and J by 5 bases, 3 bases remained unmatched. This CDR3 region has 13 residues. Germline CDR1 and CDR2: SQVTM and ANQGSEA. CDR3 sequence reads: CSVEEGRGTEAFF. The CDR3, as DNA: TGCAGCGTTGAAGAGGGCAGGGGGACTGAAGCTTTCTTT. The whole variable domain, filled in from reference TRBV29-1 and TRBJ1-1, reads SAVISQKPSRDICQRGTSLTIQCQVDSQVTMMFWYRQQPGQSLTLIATANQGSEATYESGFVIDKFPISRPNLTFSTLTVSNMSPEDSSIYLCSVEEGRGTEAFFGQGTRLTVV.

This clonotype showed up many times. V gene TRBV7-9 combines with J gene TRBJ2-7, with 8 bases aligning to TRBD1. The CDR3 is made up of 14 amino acids. CDR1 SEHNR and CDR2 FQNEAQ come from the germline V gene (reference sequence). The ends lost 5 bases at V and 7 bases at J; junction bases unmatched: 10. The CDR3 DNA sequence: TGTGCCAGCAGCCCTCGACAGGGGACGGGGGAGCAGTACTTC. Translating gives CASSPRQGTGEQYF.

This clonotype was seen repeatedly, ten times or more. This chain connects TRBV6-6 to TRBJ1-4; D call uncertain. Germline assignment: CDR1 MNHNY and CDR2 SVGAGI (reference sequence). There are 14 residues in the CDR3. The V and J ends lost 7 bases and 7 bases respectively, with 16 bases between them. The CDR3 reads CASTPEPSGEKLFF. The CDR3, as DNA: TGTGCCAGCACCCCGGAGCCTTCGGGTGAAAAACTGTTTTTT.

In this sample, this clonotype turned up many times. This rearrangement joins TRBV5-5 to TRBJ2-5; D gene ambiguous. Trimming stripped 2 bases from V and 2 bases from J, with 10 bases between. The CDR3 consists of 14 residues. CDR1 and CDR2 from the germline V gene are SGHKS and YYEKEE (reference sequence). CDR3 DNA: TGTGCCAGCAGCTTACCACAGACGCAAGAGACCCAGTACTTC. It codes for CASSLPQTQETQYF.

The chain employs TRBV7-6 and TRBJ1-6, with D possibly TRBD1 on 5 matching bases. Trimming removed 5 bases from V and 10 bases from J, with 12 bases in between. The CDR3 runs 13 residues. Per germline, CDR1 SGHVS and CDR2 FNYEAQ. CDR3 bases: TGTGCCAGCAGCCGGGCAGGGCCATCACCCCTCCACTTT. Translation: CASSRAGPSPLHF. Variable domain in full (rest from reference TRBV7-6 and TRBJ1-6): GAGVSQSPRYKVTKRGQDVALRCDPISGHVSLYWYRQALGQGPEFLTYFNYEAQQDKSGLPNDRFSAERPEGSISTLTIQRTEQRDSAMYRCASSRAGPSPLHFGNGTRLTVT.

This clonotype was seen more than once but under ten times. This rearrangement joins TRBV7-2 to TRBJ2-7; perhaps TRBD2 as D (5 bases). The end of the DNA is better explained by TRBJ2-1, so the J call may be wrong. The germline CDR1 and CDR2 sequences are SGHTA and FQGNSA. This CDR3 spans 14 amino acids. CDR3 sequence reads: CASSFGVTDNEQFF. Written as DNA, the CDR3 is TGTGCCAGCAGCTTCGGGGTAACTGACAATGAGCAGTTCTTC.

The genes are TRBV10-3 and TRBJ2-3; 10 nucleotides match TRBD2. The CDR3 has 13 amino acids. CDR1 and CDR2 from the germline V gene are ENHRY and SYGVKD. The CDR3 sequence is CGTSGKNTDTQYF. DNA for the CDR3: TGTGGTACTAGCGGGAAGAACACAGATACGCAGTATTTT.

This clonotype was found many times. The CDR3 bases are TGTGCCGTTCCGAAAACGGACAGGGGAATTGATAATTCACCCCTCCACTTT. Translation gives CAVPKTDRGIDNSPLHF. The gene calls are TRBV2 and TRBJ1-6; 9 bases are a match to TRBD1. This CDR3 has 17 amino acids. Germline V gene data show CDR1 as SNHLY and CDR2 as FYNNEI. V trimming: 11 bases; J trimming: 5 bases; junction bases outside the gene matches: 16. Filled out from reference TRBV2 and TRBJ1-6, the complete variable domain reads EPEVTQTPSHQVTQMGQEVILRCVPISNHLYFYWYRQILGQKVEFLVSFYNNEISEKSEIFDDQFSVERPDGSNFTLKIRSTKLEDSAMYFCAVPKTDRGIDNSPLHFGNGTRLTVT.

The rearrangement joins TRBV29-1 to TRBJ1-1; 7 nucleotides agree with TRBD1. The CDR3 contains 19 residues. V shed 5 bases and J 1 base; nucleotides not matched to a gene: 22. In germline, CDR1 is SQVTM, CDR2 ANQGSEA. The CDR3 coding sequence is TGCAGCGTTTGGGGGACCTACCGACAGGGAAGGATCCCGAACACTGAAGCTTTCTTT. This translates into CSVWGTYRQGRIPNTEAFF.

This clonotype was seen many times. The chain is built from TRBV19 and TRBJ1-5; TRBD1 is a possible D gene (5 bases). Germline V gene data show CDR1 as LNHDA and CDR2 as SQIVND (reference sequence). Trimming stripped 3 bases from V and 2 bases from J, with 11 bases between. This CDR3 region has 15 residues. This chain's CDR3 is CASSIKDRGNQPQHF. The CDR3, as DNA: TGTGCCAGTAGTATTAAAGACAGAGGCAATCAGCCCCAGCATTTT.

Regarding this clonotype: This may arise from a read error, as a much more abundant clone is one base away. This chain uses TRBV7-9 with TRBJ2-7; D may correspond to TRBD1 or TRBD2 (5 bases each). CDR3 length equals 15 residues. Germline V gene lookup returns CDR1 SEHNR and CDR2 FQNEAQ (reference sequence). CDR3 in DNA: TGTGCCAGCAGTTTCGGCCCTGACGGGGCCTACGGGCAGTACTTC. Translating gives CASSFGPDGAYGQYF.

The count of this clonotype is one. This sequence joins TRBV7-9 and TRBJ2-2; D is unresolved. The V end lost 5 bases, the J end lost 4 bases, and 14 bases lay between the germline ends. The CDR3 length is 15 residues. From germline, CDR1 is SEHNR and CDR2 FQNEAQ (reference sequence). CDR3 in DNA: TGTGCCAGCAGCGTTGGACCGGTGGGCACCGGGGAGCTGTTTTTT. It codes for CASSVGPVGTGELFF.

With regard to this clonotype: At one end, the junction sequence differs from germline, possibly due to a read error. The V and J genes are TRBV12-3 or TRBV12-4 and TRBJ1-2; possibly TRBD1 for D (5 bases). The CDR3 loop spans 14 amino acids. In DNA, the CDR3 is TGTGCCAGCAGCTTAGATCAGGGAAACGATGGCTACACCTTC. This translates into CASSLDQGNDGYTF.

This clonotype was seen repeatedly, ten times or more. The V call is TRBV5-4, the J call TRBJ2-7; possible D gene TRBD1, 5 bases. Germline V lookup: CDR1 SGHNT, CDR2 YYREEE (reference sequence). The CDR3 has 16 amino acids. Trimming shortened V by 0 bases and J by 4 bases, and 17 bases separated the two germline ends. The CDR3 spells CASSLGGARGSYEQYF. The CDR3 nucleotides read TGTGCCAGCAGCTTGGGCGGAGCAAGGGGTAGTTACGAGCAGTACTTC.

The chain couples TRBV7-2 to TRBJ1-1; perhaps TRBD1 as D (6 bases). V gave up 1 base and J gave up 6 bases, with 21 bases separating them. In germline, CDR1 is SGHTA, CDR2 FQGNSA. The CDR3 length is 17 residues. Written as DNA, the CDR3 is TGTGCCAGCAGCTTAGACGCTGCAGGGGCGACGGGGGCTGAAGCTTTCTTT. This encodes CASSLDAAGATGAEAFF.

This clonotype has at least ten counts. The rearrangement joins TRBV2 to TRBJ1-2, with TRBD1 as a possible D gene (6 bases). The V gene's germline CDR1 is SNHLY and CDR2 FYNNEI. This CDR3 is 13 amino acids long. Trimming took off 1 base at V and 3 bases at J, with 6 bases between the two ends. The CDR3 is CASSEGGHYGYTF. The CDR3 nucleotides read TGTGCCAGCAGTGAAGGGGGGCACTATGGCTACACCTTC.

This chain uses TRBV12-3 or TRBV12-4 with TRBJ1-1, with TRBD1 matching over 7 bases. This CDR3 has 15 residues. V lost 10 bases, J lost 4 bases, and 15 bases stayed unmatched. The CDR3 DNA is TGTGCCACCCGGACTAGCGGGACAGCATGCACTGAAGCTTTCTTT. The encoded protein is CATRTSGTACTEAFF.